This TCR beta chain is from a study of PD-1 blockade in classical Hodgkin lymphoma. Overall study context: Nivolumab 3 mg/kg was given intravenously every 2 weeks. Study observations and caveats: Prior to therapy, complete responders displayed diversity much like that of newly diagnosed patients. The study reported lower baseline TCR diversity in newly diagnosed patients than in healthy donors. Patients starting nivolumab less than 1 year after ASCT had lower diversity and were excluded from later analyses.

The time point is: cycle 4 day 1 (C4D1), after 6 weeks of nivolumab. Following autologous stem cell transplantation, relapse occurred in every patient, and exposure to brentuximab vedotin varied. Germline V gives CDR1 SGDLS, CDR2 YYNGEE. The CDR3 runs 16 residues. V lost 4 bases to trimming and J lost 1 base; unmatched junction nucleotides: 10. Method: immunoSEQ multiplex PCR; TCRdb's copy keeps in-frame clones and lacks some. Among tens of thousands of clones listed, 60% to 80% were seen once. Worth noting for this clone: The antigen is undetermined.

This chain joins TRBV9 and TRBJ2-5; TRBD2 agrees at 7 bases. The clonotype comes from a human donor with classical Hodgkin lymphoma. This specimen was peripheral blood mononuclear cells (PBMCs), taken before the fourth cycle of nivolumab. DNA for the CDR3: TGTGCCAGCAGCATTAGCGGGCAGGGTGGCCAAGAGACCCAGTACTTC. Its protein product is CASSISGQGGQETQYF.